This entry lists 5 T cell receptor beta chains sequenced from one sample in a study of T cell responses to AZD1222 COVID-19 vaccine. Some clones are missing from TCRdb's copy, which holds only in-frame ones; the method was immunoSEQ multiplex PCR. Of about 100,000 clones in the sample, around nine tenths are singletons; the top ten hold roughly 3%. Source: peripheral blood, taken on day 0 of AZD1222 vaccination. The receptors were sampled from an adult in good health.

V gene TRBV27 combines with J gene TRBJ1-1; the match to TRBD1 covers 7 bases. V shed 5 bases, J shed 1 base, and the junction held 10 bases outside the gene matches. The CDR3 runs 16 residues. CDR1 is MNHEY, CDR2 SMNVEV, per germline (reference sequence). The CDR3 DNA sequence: TGTGCCAGCAGTCCCAACTACAGGGGACGGAACACTGAAGCTTTCTTT. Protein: CASSPNYRGRNTEAFF.

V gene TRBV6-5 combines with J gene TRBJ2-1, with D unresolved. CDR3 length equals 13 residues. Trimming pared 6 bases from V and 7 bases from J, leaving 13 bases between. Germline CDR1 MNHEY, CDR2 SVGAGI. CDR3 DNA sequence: TGTGCCAGCAGCATCCGCCGGCAAAATGAGCAGTTCTTC. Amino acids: CASSIRRQNEQFF.

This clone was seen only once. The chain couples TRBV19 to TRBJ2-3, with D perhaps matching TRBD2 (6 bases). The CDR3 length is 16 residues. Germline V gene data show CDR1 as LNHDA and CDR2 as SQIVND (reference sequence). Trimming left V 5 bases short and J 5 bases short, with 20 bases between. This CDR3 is CASSSPGTPPGDTQYF. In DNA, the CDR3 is TGTGCCAGTAGTTCACCCGGGACTCCGCCCGGAGATACGCAGTATTTT.

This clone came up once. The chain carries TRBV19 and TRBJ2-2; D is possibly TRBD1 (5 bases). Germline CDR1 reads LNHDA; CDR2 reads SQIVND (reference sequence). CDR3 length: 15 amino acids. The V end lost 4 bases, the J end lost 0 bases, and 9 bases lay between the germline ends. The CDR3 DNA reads TGTGCCAGTAGTACCAGGGTCCCGAACACCGGGGAGCTGTTTTTT. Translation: CASSTRVPNTGELFF.

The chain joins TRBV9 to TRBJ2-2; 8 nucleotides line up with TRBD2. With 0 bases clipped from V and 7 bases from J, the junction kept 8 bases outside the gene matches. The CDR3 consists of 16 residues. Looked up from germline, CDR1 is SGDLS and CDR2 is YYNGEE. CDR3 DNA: TGTGCCAGCAGCGTAGAACCGGGGGGGTTTGTCGGGGAGCTGTTTTTT. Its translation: CASSVEPGGFVGELFF.